The TCR beta chain under discussion was sequenced for a study of blood T cell repertoires in COVID-19. Overall study: Some COVID-19 samples were acute and others convalescent; all came from the United States, Italy and Spain. T cells, B-cell-depleted T cells, or PBMCs supplied cDNA or gDNA.

V was trimmed by 3 bases and J by 4 bases, leaving 18 bases between them. The CDR3 is 17 residues long. Germline assignment: CDR1 SGHTA and CDR2 FQGNSA. Authors' processing steps: For nucleated cells, counts were estimated from reference gene primer amplification. Using immunoSEQ multiplex PCR, the repertoire was profiled, and TCRdb retains in-frame clones only, with some absent. The DNA was the basis for D and trimming; V, J and clone size are from that table. This table has 15,000 to 20,000 clones, 81% appearing once. Sequencing used peripheral blood. This sequence originates from a man aged 40-50 years with active or convalescent COVID-19. V gene TRBV7-2 combines with J gene TRBJ2-2; TRBD2 might be the D (7 bases). In DNA form, the CDR3 reads TGTGCCAGCAGCTTCCCCCTTTACAGGGAGGGCACCGGGGAGCTGTTTTTT. Protein: CASSFPLYREGTGELFF.